This note documents a single T cell receptor beta chain sequence. Germline V gene sequence: CDR1 SEHNR, CDR2 FQNEAQ (reference sequence). V was clipped by 1 base and J by 5 bases, with 10 bases between them. This CDR3 is 14 amino acids long. This entry belongs to a study of cytomegalovirus exposure and HLA in healthy donors. The PCR employed 60 Vbeta primers together with 13 Jbeta primers. Assay: immunoSEQ multiplex PCR; the TCRdb copy retains only in-frame clones and omits some. In the table there are roughly 130,000 clones, about four fifths of which are singletons. What was sequenced was PBMCs. The sequence was collected from a man aged 30-40 years in good health and CMV-seronegative. The V and J genes are TRBV7-9 and TRBJ2-3, with a possible D match to TRBD1 (6 bases). The CDR3 sequence: CASSLEYRVDTQYF. In DNA form, the CDR3 reads TGTGCCAGCAGCTTAGAGTACAGGGTAGATACGCAGTATTTT.